This T cell receptor beta chain was sequenced during a study of cytotoxic CD8 clonotypes in ibrutinib-treated CLL. Assay used: immunoSEQ multiplex PCR; TCRdb lists only in-frame clones, some missing. Seen here are fewer than 25,000 clones, about 70% observed once, and the top ten hold around 30%. The CDR3 sequence is 16 residues long. CDR1 MGHDK and CDR2 SYGVNS come from the germline V gene. V was shortened by 6 bases and J by 9 bases, with 21 bases between the two germline ends. This chain joins TRBV25-1 and TRBJ1-6; D might be TRBD1 (6 bases). The source was PBMCs, collected after 24 months of ibrutinib treatment. The clonotype was recovered from a human donor with chronic lymphocytic leukemia. The CDR3 nucleotides read TGTGCCAGCAGCGGACAGATTCGGATTTTCGGTTCACCCCTCCACTTT. Residues: CASSGQIRIFGSPLHF. The whole variable domain, remainder taken from reference TRBV25-1 and TRBJ1-6, is EADIYQTPRYLVIGTGKKITLECSQTMGHDKMYWYQQDPGMELHLIHYSYGVNSTEKGDLSSESTVSRIRTEHFPLTLESARPSHTSQYLCASSGQIRIFGSPLHFGNGTRLTVT.